Sequencing of this T cell receptor (beta chain) was carried out in a study of cytomegalovirus exposure and HLA in healthy donors (dated by TCRdb to the late 2010s). Turning to the overall study: In an earlier analysis of approximately 500 of the donors, approximately 260 Gb of sequence data and about 110 million unique TCR beta sequences from some 170 million T cells were reported. An early release covering about 600 HLA-typed donors comprised about 300 gigabases of sequencing data and 85 million or so unique TCR sequences. The genetic ancestry cluster associated with self-reported Caucasian donors included about 84% of the roughly 360 genotyped donors. The study was designed to test whether signatures of past pathogen exposure could be identified by cataloging public T cell receptors. Using immunosequencing, the study profiled T cell repertoires from 550 to 750 subjects and related those repertoires to cytomegalovirus serostatus. Besides the first cohort of approximately 710 subjects, a separate validation cohort made up of 120 different subjects was used. To predict cytomegalovirus infection status, the study combined high-throughput TCR immunosequencing, statistical association of individual TCRs with disease status, and machine learning. A later analysis re-examined previously published TCR beta repertoires from 610 or so donors and added high-resolution HLA genotyping to investigate patterns of TCR occurrence. Rather than drawing on any new phenotypic data, the later analysis identified candidate immune exposures from TCR beta sequences and the way those sequences occurred across donors. An earlier analysis of nearly 600 of the donors applied high-throughput TCR beta sequencing to assess whether each TCR beta V gene segment acted as functional or pseudogenic. Donor age, sex, ethnicity and CMV serostatus were compiled together with the repertoire data. Genome-wide SNP genotypes for about three fifths of the roughly 670 donors were used in a later genetic analysis, which treated that subset as a discovery cohort. Every repertoire in the discovery cohort had been generated on one and the same sequencing platform. HLA typing covered class I and class II loci at four-digit resolution. Typing coverage varied by locus: roughly 620-640 donors for A, B, C, DRB1 and DQB1; more than 500 for DQA1; about 600 for DPA1; around 490 for DPB1. Roughly five DR-DQ haplotypes were handled as single units for association and clustering, since linkage in the cohort was strong. Among roughly 370 genotyped donors of the cohort, an average of around 240,000 unique TCR beta nucleotide sequences were sequenced per donor, around 18% of them non-productive.

Library construction relied on the immunoSEQ multiplex PCR assay. The multiplex PCR relied on a mix of 60 forward primers for TCR Vbeta segments and 13 reverse primers for TCR Jbeta segments. Amplification of the CDR3 region of rearranged TCR beta genes was performed with a multiplex PCR assay on genomic DNA. Amplified TCR beta libraries were sequenced as 87-base-pair reads on the Illumina HiSeq System. For the original study's pipeline: A later analysis counted about 80 million unique TCR beta chains across the 650 to 700 repertoires, and around 9.9 million of these chains were shared by at least two donors. To remove PCR and sequencing errors, raw reads were error-corrected and collapsed into unique sequences using a nearest-neighbor algorithm that merged closely related sequences. Alignment of CDR3 sequences to IMGT reference sequences was used to assign V, D and J gene segments. For a sequence to be retained, at least a six-nucleotide match to both a V gene segment and a J gene segment was required. Rearrangements were called productive when the CDR3 lacked stop codons and stayed in frame with V and J; all others were non-productive. CDR3 was defined by IMGT convention, running from the second conserved V-encoded cysteine to the conserved J-encoded phenylalanine. Sequences without an unambiguous match to a single V gene segment were excluded from the earlier analysis of approximately 600 of the donors. In an earlier analysis of approximately 610 of the donors, V segments were called functional above 56.7% productive rearrangements and were called segregating when the between-donor standard deviation exceeded 5%. A statistical classification framework was built for diagnosing cytomegalovirus status from the catalog of TCR beta chain sequences. A later analysis assigned V and J genes by comparing TCR nucleotide sequences with IMGT/GENE-DB human TR gene sequences. Using the TCRdist pipeline, a later analysis assigned CDR3 sequences along with most-parsimonious VDJ recombination scenarios. In a later analysis, each TCR beta chain was defined by its CDR3 amino acid sequence together with its V-gene family, and reads without a unique V-gene family were excluded. A later analysis removed 592 highly shared, low-generation-probability nucleotide sequences to deal with suspected cross-contamination and a sequencing artifact. For each public chain, a later analysis derived a clonal expansion index from normalized ranks of inferred template counts within each repertoire. In a later analysis, generation probabilities were computed using a VDJ recombination model fitted to out-of-frame rearrangements, and the results were checked against IGoR. In a later analysis, hypergeometric tests were used to score TCR-TCR, TCR-HLA and TCR-CMV co-occurrence, with a repertoire-size bias correction applied to TCR pairs. In a later analysis, false discovery rates were estimated by permuting HLA or CMV assignments 20 times. A later analysis grouped co-occurring TCRs with DBSCAN, adding TCRdist sequence similarity when clustering within HLA-allele-positive subsets. Repertoires with fewer than 30,000 or more than 120,000 public chains were left out of co-occurrence clustering, as were a handful of repertoires with anomalous nucleotide sharing. The clones in this table, taken by TCRdb from immuneACCESS, are in-frame only. Not every clone is retained; where verified, under half of the shortfall comes from an unresolved V gene, and the cause of the rest is unknown. V, J and clone size derive from that table, while D and trimming were established from the DNA sequence. The sample's clone listing holds 70,000 to 75,000 clones. The biggest ten clones account for 3.5% to 4% of the sample.

On this clone itself: It has no known antigen specificity.

Overall study results and their limits: Broadly in line with IMGT annotations, most TCR beta V segments showed up in productive rearrangements about 90% or about 30% of the time in an earlier analysis of under 700 of the donors. V-gene and J-gene trimming of TCR beta chains was associated with a missense DCLRE1C variant in a later genetic analysis, and the association was replicated in an independent cohort. The authors suggested that the approach could potentially be extended to other disease states and immunological phenotypes. In a later analysis, most CMV-associated TCR beta chains were found to appear HLA-restricted, with HLA associations seemingly driven largely by CMV exposure. Correlated functional status among segregating V segments might be attributable to linkage disequilibrium, but an unknown experimental factor could not be ruled out. In both the original and validation cohorts, the classifier was reported to diagnose cytomegalovirus status with high specificity and sensitivity. When HLA alleles, especially DR and DQ, strongly co-occurred, TCR associations were difficult to assign to individual alleles. A later analysis found that TCR association rates varied across HLA loci, with DRB1 alleles showing the most associated TCRs and HLA-C alleles the fewest. Presence/absence analyses assumed roughly uniform sequencing depth across donors, an assumption that may not hold. In this cohort, only TCR beta chains were sequenced, and detectable features were limited by the absence of alpha or paired-chain data. In the study, approximately 160 TCR beta chains were listed as associated with cytomegalovirus. Most TCR sequences were seen in very few donors, while some public TCRs were found in many individuals. A later genetic analysis reported fewer N-insertions in productive TCRs among donors in an Asian-associated ancestry cluster than the roughly 620-donor mean. Several of the top co-occurrence clusters appeared to be linked to parvovirus B19, influenza, CMV and Epstein-Barr virus, according to a later analysis. A further reported finding was that TCR beta sequences accurately predicted the HLA-A and HLA-B alleles for most subjects in the first cohort. The sequencing pipeline was judged likely to have produced a cluster of highly shared sequence variants as a technical artifact. In vitro tests confirmed that a few of the cytomegalovirus-associated TCR beta chains recognize cytomegalovirus antigens. A later analysis associated around 16,000 TCR beta sequences with specific HLA alleles at a false discovery rate of 0.05. Compared with equally common non-associated chains, HLA-associated TCR beta chains in a later analysis were more clonally expanded and had lower generation probabilities. Because counts were too low, 15 to 20 rarely observed V segments, including chromosome 9 orphons, were left out of the earlier analysis of 500 to 750 of the donors. For the cohort, immune exposure information was limited to CMV serostatus. HLA typing was unavailable for some donors at each locus, so association tests used only the typed subset.

The cohort was made up of 500 to 850 healthy bone marrow donors. Cohort members were all nominally healthy when sampled, although unrecorded immune exposures were likely present. The donor tested CMV seropositive, placing the donor among the 289 seropositive members of the cohort. A peripheral blood sample was collected from each donor, and TCR beta sequencing was performed on peripheral blood mononuclear cells. Genomic DNA was extracted from the blood cell samples with the Qiagen DNeasy Blood Extraction Kit. The sequencing sample was made of PBMCs. This clonotype originated in a female donor in good health and CMV-seropositive.

The nucleotides read TGTGCCAGCAGCTTCCGGCTGACTTCCGACAATGAGCAGTTCTTC. The translation is CASSFRLTSDNEQFF. The chain uses TRBV7-9 and TRBJ2-1; no D segment can be confidently identified. The germline V gene encodes CDR1 SEHNR and CDR2 FQNEAQ (reference sequence). From cysteine to phenylalanine, the CDR3 is 15 amino acids long. The DNA shown is the 45-base CDR3, in frame from base 1. V gives up 3 bases and J gives up 5 bases, and the segment between their germline ends measures 14 bases.